Following are 28 T cell receptor beta chains from one sample sequenced in a study of CD8+CD57+ T cells in acquired aplastic anemia. Patients sequenced had flow cytometry evidence of CD8+CD57+ cell expansion. Both TCR beta VDJ combination and CDR3 sequence profiling were carried out. Genomic DNA was the template for this profiling. Each CDR3 protein is one row after TCRdb ran MiXCR on the reads. Seen here are some 180,000 distinct CDR3 sequences, 48% observed once, and the top ten hold 10% to 15%. Sequencing used sorted CD4+, CD8+, or CD8+CD57+ T cells (not recorded which) from PBMCs. The receptors derive from a human donor with aplastic anemia.

Only a few counts were recorded for this clonotype. The chain is built from TRBV14 and TRBJ1-1; D is unresolved. V dropped 4 bases and J dropped 8 bases, with 8 bases sitting between them. Germline loops: CDR1 SGHDN, CDR2 FVKESK. This CDR3 comprises 11 residues. In nucleotides, the CDR3 is TGTGCCAGCAGCCTGTCTAGAGAAGCTTTCTTT. Residues: CASSLSREAFF. Supplemented by reference TRBV14 and TRBJ1-1, the full variable domain reads EAGVTQFPSHSVIEKGQTVTLRCDPISGHDNLYWYRRVMGKEIKFLLHFVKESKQDESGMPNNRFLAERTGGTYSTLKVQPAELEDSGVYFCASSLSREAFFGQGTRLTVV.

This clonotype has only one observation. The chain employs TRBV25-1 and TRBJ1-2, with D unresolved. The V and J ends lost 4 bases and 4 bases respectively, with 16 bases between them. Germline CDR1 reads MGHDK; CDR2 reads SYGVNS. The CDR3 is 15 residues long. The CDR3 DNA is TGTGCCAGCAGTGCCCGGGGTGGGGAAACCTATGGCTACACCTTC. It encodes CASSARGGETYGYTF.

This clonotype was detected ten times or more. The chain carries TRBV7-6 and TRBJ2-2; D is possibly TRBD2 (6 bases). V shed 1 base and J shed 3 bases, with 15 bases lying between them. Per germline, CDR1 SGHVS and CDR2 FNYEAQ. The CDR3 contains 17 residues. CDR3 loop: CASSLGGDPPYTGELFF. CDR3 DNA sequence: TGTGCCAGCAGCTTAGGGGGGGATCCCCCCTACACCGGGGAGCTGTTTTTT.

Regarding this clonotype: A single base separates this from a much larger clone, so it may be a read error. V usage is TRBV11-2 and J usage is TRBJ2-3, with 8 bases aligning to TRBD2. This CDR3 has 15 residues. Germline CDR1 is SGHAT and CDR2 is FQNNGV. The CDR3: CASSFSGASTGTQYF. The CDR3 coding sequence is TGTGCCAGCAGCTTTAGCGGGGCGAGCACAGGTACGCAGTATTTT.

V gene TRBV12-3 or TRBV12-4 combines with J gene TRBJ2-7; D gene unclear. Trimming shortened V by 5 bases and J by 5 bases, and 16 bases separated the two germline ends. This CDR3 region has 14 residues. CDR3 DNA sequence: TGTGCCAGCAGTCCGACCGGGCAAGACGACGAGCAGTACTTC. Protein product: CASSPTGQDDEQYF.

V gene TRBV29-1 combines with J gene TRBJ2-1; D ambiguous. Trimming left V 0 bases short and J 4 bases short, with 7 bases between. Germline CDR1 SQVTM, CDR2 ANQGSEA. The CDR3 extends over 13 amino acids. CDR3 residues: CSVEDSGYNEQFF. Written as DNA, the CDR3 is TGCAGCGTTGAAGATTCGGGTTACAATGAGCAGTTCTTC.

V is TRBV3-1 and J is TRBJ2-5; TRBD1 might be the D (6 bases). Trimming shortened V by 2 bases and J by 5 bases, and 9 bases separated the two germline ends. In germline, CDR1 is LGHDT, CDR2 YNNKEL (reference sequence). This CDR3 is built from 13 residues. This CDR3 reads CASSQTGSETQYF. The CDR3, as DNA: TGTGCCAGCAGCCAAACAGGGTCGGAGACCCAGTACTTC.

The V and J genes are TRBV10-3 and TRBJ1-2; 11 bases match TRBD1. V shed 4 bases, J shed 4 bases, and the junction held 5 bases outside the gene matches. There are 15 residues in the CDR3. The germline V gene encodes CDR1 ENHRY and CDR2 SYGVKD. Written as DNA, the CDR3 is TGTGCCATCAGTGGGACAGGGGGCAGTCCCTATGGCTACACCTTC. Its translation: CAISGTGGSPYGYTF.

The gene calls are TRBV10-3 and TRBJ2-3, with 7 bases matching TRBD1. Trimming at V came to 10 bases and at J to 6 bases, leaving 10 bases not matched to a gene. The germline gives CDR1 ENHRY, CDR2 SYGVKD. The CDR3 consists of 13 residues. CDR3 coding DNA: TGTGCCACCCAAACAGGGGACACGGATACGCAGTATTTT. Translated, it gives CATQTGDTDTQYF.

There are many counts of this clonotype. The CDR3 is CASSTQGIGTEAFF. In nucleotides, the CDR3 is TGTGCCAGTAGTACACAGGGTATTGGCACTGAAGCTTTCTTT. This chain uses TRBV19 with TRBJ1-1, with a possible D match to TRBD1 (6 bases). The CDR3 sequence is 14 residues long. Trimming removed 4 bases at V and 4 bases at J, with 13 bases between. In germline, CDR1 is LNHDA, CDR2 SQIVND (reference sequence).

CDR3 amino acids: CSVVMEGAFSGNTIYF. The CDR3 nucleotides read TGCAGCGTTGTAATGGAGGGGGCTTTTTCTGGAAACACCATATATTTT. The chain uses TRBV29-1 and TRBJ1-3; 7 nucleotides line up with TRBD1. This CDR3 is built from 16 residues. Germline-derived CDR1 and CDR2 are SQVTM and ANQGSEA. The junction had 10 bases not matched to a gene; V was cut back by 4 bases and J by 1 base.

In DNA, the CDR3 is TGTGCCAGTGCCGCGACAGGGAAGGTTTCCGAGCAGTACTTC. Its protein product is CASAATGKVSEQYF. The rearrangement joins TRBV19 to TRBJ2-7; 7 bases align to TRBD1. Trimming cost V 8 bases and J 6 bases; bases outside gene matches: 13. This CDR3 has 14 amino acids. Germline V gene sequence: CDR1 LNHDA, CDR2 SQIVND (reference sequence).

There are many counts of this clonotype. This chain uses TRBV19 with TRBJ1-5; 7 nucleotides agree with TRBD1. Germline V CDR1 and CDR2: LNHDA, SQIVND (reference sequence). J lost 4 bases, V lost 2 bases, and 5 bases had no gene match. This CDR3 contains 15 residues. The CDR3 is CASSISGGGNQPQHF. The CDR3 bases are TGTGCCAGTAGTATATCAGGGGGTGGTAATCAGCCCCAGCATTTT.

At least ten counts were recorded for this clonotype. V and J are TRBV2 and TRBJ1-1; no clear D. The CDR3 is made up of 14 amino acids. Trimming removed 4 bases from V and 1 base from J, with 10 bases in between. Germline V gene lookup returns CDR1 SNHLY and CDR2 FYNNEI. The CDR3 here is CASSVQEKNTEAFF. CDR3 nucleotides: TGTGCCAGCAGTGTCCAGGAGAAGAACACTGAAGCTTTCTTT.

This clonotype was observed once. The rearrangement joins TRBV4-1 to TRBJ2-7, with 7 bases that match TRBD1. CDR1 and CDR2 from the germline V gene are MGHRA and YSYEKL. Unmatched junction bases numbered 8, after V lost 3 bases and J lost 3 bases. The CDR3 length is 15 residues. CDR3 sequence reads: CASSQTGQTNYEQYF. CDR3 nucleotides: TGCGCCAGCAGCCAGACGGGACAGACAAACTACGAGCAGTACTTC.

The V and J genes are TRBV7-6 and TRBJ2-1; unclear D gene. Germline values: CDR1 SGHVS, CDR2 FNYEAQ. The CDR3 runs 11 residues. With 3 bases removed from V and 8 bases from J, the gap between germline ends came to 5 bases. CDR3: CASSFEDEQFF. The CDR3 DNA follows: TGTGCCAGCAGCTTTGAGGATGAGCAGTTCTTC.

CDR3 in DNA: TGCAGTGCTAGATTAGGAAACGAGCAGTACTTC. Translation: CSARLGNEQYF. The chain carries TRBV20-1 and TRBJ2-7; D is unclear. The germline V and J ends were trimmed by 2 bases and 5 bases, with 7 bases remaining between them. The length of the CDR3 is 11 residues. CDR1 and CDR2 from the germline V gene are DFQATT and SNEGSKA (reference sequence).

The genes are TRBV10-3 and TRBJ1-5; D not certain. Trimming left V 5 bases short and J 5 bases short, with 10 bases between. There are 13 residues in the CDR3. Germline assignment: CDR1 ENHRY and CDR2 SYGVKD. CDR3 DNA sequence: TGTGCCATCAGTTCGGGCGGGGATCAGCCCCAGCATTTT. It codes for CAISSGGDQPQHF.

This clonotype came up many times. The CDR3 sequence is CASSFKISAGANVLTF. As DNA, the CDR3 is TGTGCCAGCAGCTTCAAAATCTCCGCTGGGGCCAACGTCCTGACTTTC. The genes are TRBV5-8 and TRBJ2-6; D ambiguous. There are 16 residues in the CDR3. V dropped 2 bases and J dropped 2 bases, with 11 bases sitting between them. Germline V gene data show CDR1 as SGHTS and CDR2 as YDEGEE.

This chain links TRBV12-5 with TRBJ2-7, with D unclear. V dropped 5 bases and J dropped 4 bases, with 6 bases sitting between them. The CDR3 has 11 residues. Germline CDR1 and CDR2: LGHNT and FRNRAP. The CDR3 loop is CASGPGYEQYF. DNA for the CDR3: TGTGCTAGTGGTCCCGGGTACGAGCAGTACTTC.

This clonotype was detected ten times or more. The rearrangement uses TRBV7-2 and TRBJ2-3; 9 bases match TRBD1. This CDR3 is built from 17 residues. Germline V gene data show CDR1 as SGHTA and CDR2 as FQGNSA. Trimming removed 2 bases from V and 0 bases from J; junction bases left unmatched: 6. CDR3 loop: CASSLWGQGLSTDTQYF. CDR3 bases: TGTGCCAGCAGCTTATGGGGACAGGGTCTAAGCACAGATACGCAGTATTTT.

This clonotype was recorded a few times. V is TRBV25-1 and J is TRBJ2-3, with D hard to call. The germline V and J ends were trimmed by 6 bases and 0 bases, with 13 bases remaining between them. Germline CDR1 is MGHDK and CDR2 is SYGVNS. CDR3 length: 15 amino acids. CDR3 DNA sequence: TGTGCCAGCAGCGACCCCGGTCGAAGCACAGATACGCAGTATTTT. Protein sequence: CASSDPGRSTDTQYF.

The rearrangement uses TRBV20-1 and TRBJ2-3, with D perhaps being TRBD1 or TRBD2 (5 bases each). The CDR3 totals 11 residues. Trimming removed 6 bases at V and 4 bases at J, with 8 bases between. Germline V CDR1 and CDR2: DFQATT, SNEGSKA (reference sequence). The CDR3 region has the DNA TGCAGTGCATTGGGACCAGATACGCAGTATTTT. The encoded protein is CSALGPDTQYF.

The chain uses TRBV5-1 and TRBJ1-1, with TRBD1 as a possible D gene (5 bases). Looked up from germline, CDR1 is SGHRS and CDR2 is YFSETQ. CDR3 length: 16 amino acids. Trimming cost V 0 bases and J 4 bases, with 16 bases left between them. DNA for the CDR3: TGCGCCAGCAGCTTGGCCCCAGGGTGGGGGGGCACTGAAGCTTTCTTT. Translated: CASSLAPGWGGTEAFF.

This rearrangement joins TRBV20-1 to TRBJ1-1; D is ambiguous. V was trimmed by 6 bases and J by 11 bases, leaving 16 bases between them. Looked up from germline, CDR1 is DFQATT and CDR2 is SNEGSKA (reference sequence). The CDR3 contains 11 residues. The CDR3 DNA sequence: TGCAGTGCACCAACTAACCGGGCCGCTTTCTTT. It codes for CSAPTNRAAFF.

V and J are TRBV7-2 and TRBJ2-1, with TRBD1 identical over 7 bases. The germline V gene has CDR1 SGHTA and CDR2 FQGNSA. The CDR3 runs 14 residues. Unmatched junction bases numbered 4, after V lost 0 bases and J lost 8 bases. As DNA, the CDR3 is TGTGCCAGCAGCTTAGCAGGGACAGAGGATGAGCAGTTCTTC. Translated: CASSLAGTEDEQFF.

This clonotype appeared many times. The chain employs TRBV9 and TRBJ2-7; 13 bases agree with TRBD2. Germline V gives CDR1 SGDLS, CDR2 YYNGEE. This CDR3 spans 18 amino acids. The J segment lost 0 bases and the V segment lost 4 bases, leaving 10 bases of the junction unmatched. The CDR3 reads CASSPTSGGATSSYEQYF. The DNA of the CDR3 is TGTGCCAGCAGCCCAACTAGCGGGGGGGCCACCAGCTCCTACGAGCAGTACTTC.

This clonotype was recorded at least ten times. This chain links TRBV24-1 with TRBJ2-3; TRBD2 matches at 7 bases. V shed 0 bases, J shed 2 bases, and the junction held 1 base outside the gene matches. This CDR3 is built from 15 residues. Looked up from germline, CDR1 is KGHDR and CDR2 is SFDVKD. The DNA of the CDR3 is TGTGCCACCAGTGATTTGGCGGGGGTCACAGATACGCAGTATTTT. Translated: CATSDLAGVTDTQYF.